This TCR beta chain comes out of a study of cytomegalovirus exposure and HLA in healthy donors. Overall study findings and caveats: Productive rates of about 87% or about 30% were seen for most TCR beta V segments in an earlier analysis.

The PCR ran on 60 Vbeta and 13 Jbeta primers. Clones were sequenced by immunoSEQ multiplex PCR, and TCRdb holds only the in-frame ones, with some missing. The data show roughly 110,000 clones, around 78% seen once. The CDR3 contains 16 residues. CDR1 and CDR2 (germline): SQVTM, ANQGSEA. Trimming took 6 bases from V and 8 from J, leaving 26 bases between them. Points on this clone: Its antigen is as yet unknown.

The clonotype originates from a man between 25 and 39 years old in good health and CMV-seronegative. The chain employs TRBV29-1 and TRBJ2-1, with D tentatively TRBD1 (5 bases). The sample taken for sequencing was PBMCs. The chain's CDR3 is CSVSGKEGAVADEQFF. In nucleotides, the CDR3 is TGCAGCGTCTCAGGGAAGGAAGGGGCCGTCGCCGATGAGCAGTTCTTC.